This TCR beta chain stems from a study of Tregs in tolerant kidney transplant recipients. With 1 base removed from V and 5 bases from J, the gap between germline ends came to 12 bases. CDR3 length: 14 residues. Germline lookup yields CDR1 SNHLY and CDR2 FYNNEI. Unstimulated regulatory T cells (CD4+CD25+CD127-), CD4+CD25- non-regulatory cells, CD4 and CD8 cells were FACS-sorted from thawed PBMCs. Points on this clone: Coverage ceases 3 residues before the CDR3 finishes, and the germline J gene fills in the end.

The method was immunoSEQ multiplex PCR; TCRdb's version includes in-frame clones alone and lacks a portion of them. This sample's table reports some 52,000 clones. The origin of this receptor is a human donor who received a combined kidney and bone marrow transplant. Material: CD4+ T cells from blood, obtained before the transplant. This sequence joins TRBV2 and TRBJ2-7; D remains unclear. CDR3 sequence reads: CASSEDFSVHEQYF. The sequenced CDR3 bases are TGTGCCAGCAGTGAAGACTTCAGCGTCCACGAG.